This entry lists 30 T cell receptor beta chains sequenced from one sample in a study of tumor-infiltrating lymphocytes in primary liver carcinoma. TCR beta cDNA was prepared out of around 460 ng total RNA by means of a constant-region primer. Nested multiplex PCR, run for three rounds with slightly modified ARM-PCR, yielded TCR beta libraries. A C-beta reverse primer and TRBV1-TRBV30 forward primers served in each of the first two PCR rounds, at ten to eleven cycles apiece. MiXCR was run by TCRdb on the multiplex PCR reads, yielding one entry per CDR3 protein. The sample shows some 95,000 distinct CDR3 sequences, less than 70% of them seen only once. Unsorted bulk tissue (about 18-30 mg) underwent RNA and DNA co-extraction. The source material was tumor-adjacent normal liver tissue. The receptors were gathered from a man aged 40-55 years with primary liver carcinoma and hepatitis B virus infection.

With regard to this clonotype: A clone one base away is much larger, so this may be a read error. This chain's CDR3 is CASSFLIRTDTQYF. CDR3 sequence (DNA): TGTGCCAGCAGTTTCCTGATTAGAACAGATACGCAGTATTTT. The genes are TRBV12-3 or TRBV12-4 and TRBJ2-3, with D unresolved. The CDR3 covers 14 residues. V dropped 3 bases and J dropped 3 bases, with 10 bases sitting between them.

This clonotype came up many times. J is TRBJ2-7 and V is TRBV6-6; 10 bases are shared with TRBD1. With 8 bases clipped from V and 2 bases from J, the junction kept 6 bases outside the gene matches. Per germline, CDR1 MNHNY and CDR2 SVGAGI (reference sequence). The CDR3 loop spans 14 amino acids. The CDR3 reads CASGQGDIAYEQYF. The CDR3 DNA reads TGTGCCAGCGGACAGGGGGATATAGCCTACGAGCAGTACTTC.

As concerns this clonotype: Without the conserved terminal phenylalanine or tryptophan, this CDR3 likely stems from a read error. V usage is TRBV10-3 and J usage is TRBJ2-5, with 8 bases lining up with TRBD1. The CDR3 is made up of 15 amino acids. V trimming: 2 bases; J trimming: 7 bases; junction bases outside the gene matches: 9. In germline, CDR1 is ENHRY, CDR2 SYGVKD. CDR3 loop: CAISELDRGDATQYL. The CDR3 DNA reads TGTGCCATCAGTGAGCTCGACAGGGGTGATGCGACCCAGTACCTT.

Remarks on this clonotype: One end of the junction fails to match germline, which may point to a read error. The V and J genes are TRBV3-1 and TRBJ2-5; no definite D call. CDR3 length: 15 residues. Looked up from germline, CDR1 is LGHDT and CDR2 is YNNKEL (reference sequence). CDR3 in amino acids: CASNQGLHTQETQYF. The CDR3 coding sequence is TGTGCCAGCAACCAAGGTCTACATACCCAAGAGACCCAGTACTTC.

This clonotype was recorded many times. A much larger clone sits a single nucleotide away, making a read error possible. This chain connects TRBV6-6 to TRBJ1-5; perhaps TRBD1 as D (6 bases). V gave up 5 bases and J gave up 0 bases, with 8 bases separating them. Germline V gene data show CDR1 as MNHNY and CDR2 as SVGAGI (reference sequence). This CDR3 is 14 amino acids long. The CDR3 DNA is TGTGCCAGCAGTGGGGGCGGTAGCAATCAGCCCCAGCATTTT. It yields the protein CASSGGGSNQPQHF.

A word on this clonotype: This sequence may be a read error, since a much larger clone differs from it by one base. The chain recombines TRBV29-1 with TRBJ2-4; 9 bases are a match to TRBD2. Germline lookup yields CDR1 SQVTM and CDR2 ANQGSEA. CDR3 length equals 13 residues. The CDR3 region is CSVPGLAENVQYF. CDR3 coding DNA: TGCAGCGTCCCGGGACTAGCTGAAAACGTTCAGTACTTC.

CDR3 sequence reads: CASSFELGQASQREQFF. In DNA form, the CDR3 reads TGTGCCAGCAGCTTCGAGCTGGGACAGGCTTCACAACGTGAGCAGTTCTTC. The chain links TRBV7-9 to TRBJ2-1, with 8 positions matching TRBD1. Trimming removed 3 bases from V and 9 bases from J; junction bases left unmatched: 16. CDR1 is SEHNR, CDR2 FQNEAQ, per germline (reference sequence). The CDR3 contains 17 residues.

Concerning this clonotype: The conserved closing phenylalanine or tryptophan is absent in this CDR3, likely reflecting a read error. The chain carries TRBV29-1 and TRBJ2-5; a possible D gene is TRBD2 (7 bases). The length of the CDR3 is 15 residues. Germline V gene sequence: CDR1 SQVTM, CDR2 ANQGSEA. V was cut by 7 bases and J by 4 bases, with 22 bases left in between. The DNA of the CDR3 is TGCAGCGCTGCCGGGGGGCGGCCTGTCCGAGAGACCCAGTACCTC. Translated, it gives CSAAGGRPVRETQYL.

As regards this clonotype: The junction does not match germline at one end; this may be a read error. V usage is TRBV11-1 and J usage is TRBJ1-1; D remains ambiguous. Germline assignment: CDR1 SGHAT and CDR2 FQDESV (reference sequence). The CDR3 covers 14 residues. CDR3 loop: CASSPVQRNTEAYF. The CDR3, as DNA: TGTGCCAGCAGCCCGGTACAGAGGAACACTGAAGCTTACTTT.

V and J are TRBV15 and TRBJ2-3, with 8 bases fitting TRBD1. The germline CDR1 and CDR2 sequences are LNHNV and YYDKDF (reference sequence). V lost 5 bases to trimming and J lost 4 bases; unmatched junction nucleotides: 8. The CDR3 spans 15 residues. CDR3 in amino acids: CATSPRGQGPDTQYF. As DNA, the CDR3 is TGTGCCACCAGCCCTAGAGGACAGGGCCCAGATACGCAGTATTTT.

To note about this clonotype: A much larger clone is a single base away; this may be a read error. The V call is TRBV6-5, the J call TRBJ2-3, with D perhaps TRBD1 or TRBD2 (5 bases each). The germline gives CDR1 MNHEY, CDR2 SVGAGI. Trimming removed 11 bases at V and 1 base at J, with 16 bases between. CDR3 length equals 14 residues. CDR3 sequence (DNA): TGTGCCTCCCGGGGCCTTCTGGGCACAGATACGCAGTATTTT. Its protein is CASRGLLGTDTQYF.

Regarding this clonotype: A much larger clone differs by one base, so this may be a read error. This chain connects TRBV10-3 to TRBJ2-5; TRBD1 aligns across 8 bases. The junction had 3 bases not matched to a gene; V was cut back by 4 bases and J by 2 bases. CDR1 ENHRY and CDR2 SYGVKD come from the germline V gene. The CDR3 loop spans 14 amino acids. The CDR3 loop is CAISVDREQETQYF. The CDR3, as DNA: TGTGCCATCAGTGTGGACAGGGAACAAGAGACCCAGTACTTC.

As concerns this clonotype: This sequence may be a read error, since a much larger clone differs from it by one base. The rearrangement links TRBV6-2 or TRBV6-3 to TRBJ2-1; TRBD2 matches at 14 bases. The CDR3 is 18 residues long. V lost 5 bases and J lost 5; bases outside the gene matches: 11. Germline CDR1 reads MNHEY; CDR2 reads SVGEGT. In nucleotides, the CDR3 is TGTGCCAGCAGTACGGGACTAGCGGGAGTCTCGAGGGACAATGAGCAGTTCTTC. Translated: CASSTGLAGVSRDNEQFF.

Note on this clonotype: At one end, the junction sequence differs from germline, possibly due to a read error. The V and J genes are TRBV7-8 and TRBJ2-7; 8 nucleotides agree with TRBD2. CDR1 is SGHVS and CDR2 is FQNEAQ in the germline V gene. This CDR3 has 17 amino acids. The CDR3 region is CASGLFRGGTRGNEQYF. The CDR3 DNA follows: TGTGCCAGCGGCTTATTTCGCGGGGGGACTAGGGGAAACGAGCAGTACTTC.

A word on this clonotype: One junction end does not reproduce the germline sequence, and a read error may be involved. This chain links TRBV11-2 with TRBJ2-1; the D gene could be TRBD1 or TRBD2 (6 bases each). This CDR3 contains 16 residues. The germline V gene encodes CDR1 SGHAT and CDR2 FQNNGV. CDR3 protein: CVSSLRGPGGENEQFF. The CDR3 coding sequence is TGTGTCAGCAGCTTACGGGGGCCCGGGGGAGAAAATGAGCAGTTCTTC. The complete variable domain, with remaining parts taken from reference TRBV11-2 and TRBJ2-1, reads EAGVAQSPRYKIIEKRQSVAFWCNPISGHATLYWYQQILGQGPKLLIQFQNNGVVDDSQLPKDRFSAERLKGVDSTLKIQPAKLEDSAVYLCVSSLRGPGGENEQFFGPGTRLTVL.

Note on this clonotype: A single base separates this from a much larger clone, so it may be a read error. The J gene is TRBJ2-3, the V gene TRBV10-3; 15 nucleotides line up with TRBD2. Germline V CDR1 and CDR2: ENHRY, SYGVKD. This CDR3 is 13 amino acids long. The CDR3 region has the DNA TGTGCCACCCGGACTAGCGGGAGGGATACGGAGTATTTT. Amino acid sequence: CATRTSGRDTEYF.

Note on this clonotype: The conserved phenylalanine or tryptophan is not found at the CDR3 terminus, so this likely reflects a read error. The DNA of the CDR3 is TGTGCCAGCAGTTACTCGATATACAGACGCAATCAGCCCCAGCATCAT. It is translated as CASSYSIYRRNQPQHH. The chain links TRBV6-6 to TRBJ1-5; D is ambiguous. This CDR3 has 16 amino acids. CDR1 and CDR2 from the germline V gene are MNHNY and SVGAGI (reference sequence). The germline V and J ends were trimmed by 0 bases and 2 bases, with 11 bases remaining between them.

This clonotype was counted between two and nine times. Just one base apart from a much larger clone, this may be a read error. The chain recombines TRBV6-1 with TRBJ1-6; D is unresolved. Germline V gene lookup returns CDR1 MNHNS and CDR2 SASEGT. This CDR3 is 14 amino acids long. The ends were cut back, 4 bases at V and 5 bases at J, with 9 bases in the middle. CDR3 in DNA: TGTGCCAGCAGTGGACGTTTGAATAATTCACCCCTCCACTTT. Translated: CASSGRLNNSPLHF.

Turning to this clonotype: It may be a read error: a sequence one base away is much more abundant. The chain has TRBV6-6 and TRBJ2-3, with unresolved D. Germline assignment: CDR1 MNHNY and CDR2 SVGAGI (reference sequence). The CDR3 spans 12 residues. The CDR3 spells CVSSYTTDTQYF. In nucleotides, the CDR3 is TGTGTCAGCAGTTACACCACAGATACGCAGTATTTT.

As concerns this clonotype: Given a much more abundant clone one base away, this may be a read error. The V and J genes are TRBV6-2 or TRBV6-3 and TRBJ2-3; 7 nucleotides agree with TRBD1. CDR1 is MNHEY and CDR2 is SVGEGT in the germline V gene. This CDR3 region has 15 residues. DNA for the CDR3: TGTGCCAGCAAGGCGAGACAGGGTGGAGGAGATACGCTGTATTTT. It is translated as CASKARQGGGDTLYF.

In this sample, this clonotype turned up a few times. A much larger clone lies a single base off, so this may be a read error. The CDR3 protein is CASRASYFETQYF. The CDR3 DNA reads as TGTGCCAGCCGGGCTAGCTATTTCGAGACCCAGTACTTC. This sequence joins TRBV6-1 and TRBJ2-5; tentatively, D is TRBD2 (5 bases). CDR1 MNHNS and CDR2 SASEGT come from the germline V gene. The germline V and J ends were trimmed by 8 bases and 5 bases, with 15 bases remaining between them. CDR3 length equals 13 residues.

There are a few counts of this clonotype. The chain has TRBV28 and TRBJ2-1; a possible D gene is TRBD1 (5 bases). Germline values: CDR1 MDHEN, CDR2 SYDVKM. V was trimmed by 5 bases and J by 4 bases, leaving 18 bases between them. The CDR3 extends over 16 amino acids. The CDR3 is CASSSASGNLYNEQFF. For the CDR3, the DNA is TGTGCCAGCAGTAGTGCTTCAGGGAACCTTTACAATGAGCAGTTCTTC.

This clonotype was seen repeatedly, ten times or more. V usage is TRBV4-1 and J usage is TRBJ2-3, with TRBD2 matching 8 bases. The V gene end was trimmed by 0 bases and the J gene end by 0 bases; junction bases not matched to a gene: 8. Germline V gives CDR1 MGHRA, CDR2 YSYEKL. The CDR3 sequence is 18 residues long. CDR3 sequence reads: CASSQEWVAGTSTDTQYF. The CDR3 bases are TGCGCCAGCAGCCAAGAGTGGGTAGCGGGGACTAGCACAGATACGCAGTATTTT.

Notes on this clonotype: At one end the junction does not follow the germline gene, possibly because of a read error. This chain links TRBV11-1 with TRBJ1-6; possible D gene TRBD1, 5 bases. Per germline, CDR1 SGHAT and CDR2 FQDESV (reference sequence). The CDR3 loop spans 14 amino acids. CDR3 sequence reads: CTSSRRENNSPLHF. Written as DNA, the CDR3 is TGTACCAGCAGCCGCAGGGAAAATAATTCACCCCTCCACTTT.

The gene calls are TRBV7-9 and TRBJ2-3; unclear D gene. CDR3 size: 13 residues. V lost 5 bases and J lost 8, with 14 bases in between. CDR1 and CDR2 (germline): SEHNR, FQNEAQ (reference sequence). This chain's CDR3 is CASSPSSSCTQYF. CDR3 coding DNA: TGTGCCAGCAGCCCCTCTTCGAGCTGTACGCAGTATTTT.

In nucleotides, the CDR3 is TGTGCCAGCAGCTCCGTAGGACTAGCGGGTCAGATTAATGAGCAGTTCTTC. Translation: CASSSVGLAGQINEQFF. The gene calls are TRBV7-9 and TRBJ2-1, with 11 nucleotides matching TRBD2. Trimming at V came to 4 bases and at J to 7 bases, leaving 12 bases not matched to a gene. The CDR3 runs to 17 residues. Per germline, CDR1 SEHNR and CDR2 FQNEAQ (reference sequence).

Notes on this clonotype: A much larger clone lies one base from this, so it may be a read error. V is TRBV5-6 and J is TRBJ2-7, with 7 positions matching TRBD1. Trimming at V came to 4 bases and at J to 7 bases, leaving 2 bases not matched to a gene. This CDR3 has 11 amino acids. Germline V lookup: CDR1 SGHDT, CDR2 YYEEEE. The CDR3 DNA is TGTGCCAGCAGCAGGGGACAGGAGCAGTACTTC. It encodes CASSRGQEQYF. Filled out from reference TRBV5-6 and TRBJ2-7, the complete variable domain reads DAGVTQSPTHLIKTRGQQVTLRCSPKSGHDTVSWYQQALGQGPQFIFQYYEEEERQRGNFPDRFSGHQFPNYSSELNVNALLLGDSALYLCASSRGQEQYFGPGTRLTVT.

A word on this clonotype: Here the CDR3 omits its conserved ending phenylalanine or tryptophan, so a read error is the likely source. The rearrangement links TRBV12-3 or TRBV12-4 to TRBJ2-5; D unresolved. The CDR3 is 13 amino acids. Deletions cut 3 bases from V and 2 bases from J, with 7 bases between. CDR3 sequence: CASSLGRQETQYI. CDR3 nucleotide sequence: TGTGCCAGCAGTTTGGGTCGTCAAGAGACCCAGTACATC.

This clonotype has a handful of counts. A clone one base away is much larger, so this may be a read error. The chain recombines TRBV6-5 with TRBJ2-7; D not resolved. The CDR3 has 14 residues. Looked up from germline, CDR1 is MNHEY and CDR2 is SVGAGI. For the CDR3, the DNA is TGTGCCAGCAGCTCCCCTGGGCTTTCCTGCGAGCAGTACTTC. Amino acid sequence: CASSSPGLSCEQYF.

In this sample, this clonotype turned up many times. The chain is built from TRBV28 and TRBJ1-2; 10 nucleotides line up with TRBD1. Germline V lookup: CDR1 MDHEN, CDR2 SYDVKM. Trimming took 6 bases from V and 5 from J; bases not matched to a gene: 18. The CDR3 contains 18 residues. DNA of the CDR3: TGTGCCAGCAGCCGACGCAACAGCGCGGGGACAGGGGATTATGGCTACACCTTC. This sequence encodes CASSRRNSAGTGDYGYTF.